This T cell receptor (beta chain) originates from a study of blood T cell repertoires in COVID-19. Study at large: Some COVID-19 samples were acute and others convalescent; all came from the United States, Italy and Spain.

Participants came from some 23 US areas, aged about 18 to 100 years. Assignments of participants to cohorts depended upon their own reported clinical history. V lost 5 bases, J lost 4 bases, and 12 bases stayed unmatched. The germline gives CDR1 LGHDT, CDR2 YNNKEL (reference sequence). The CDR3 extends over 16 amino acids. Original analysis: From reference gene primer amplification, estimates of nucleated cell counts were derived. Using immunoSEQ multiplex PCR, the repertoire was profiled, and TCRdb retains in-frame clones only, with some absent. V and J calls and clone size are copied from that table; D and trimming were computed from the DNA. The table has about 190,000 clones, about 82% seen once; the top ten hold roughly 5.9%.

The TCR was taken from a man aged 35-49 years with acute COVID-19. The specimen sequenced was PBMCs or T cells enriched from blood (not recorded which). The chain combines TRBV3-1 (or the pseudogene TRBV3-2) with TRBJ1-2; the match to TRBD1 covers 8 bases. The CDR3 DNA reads TGTGCCAGCAGCTATGACAGGGGAAAGGGTCGCTATGGCTACACCTTC. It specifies CASSYDRGKGRYGYTF.